This T cell receptor (beta chain) was captured in a study of blood T cell repertoires in COVID-19 (dated by TCRdb to 2018 to 2021). Some background on the complete study: Samples from collaborators originated in the United States, Italy and Spain and spanned both the acute and convalescent phases of COVID-19. The prospective study material was composed of cDNA or gDNA derived from T cells, B-cell-depleted T cells, or PBMCs. Deeply sampled blood TCRbeta repertoires from subjects exposed to, actively infected with, or recovered from COVID-19 were included in the dataset. A freely available public database, intended as a resource for researchers studying the immune response to SARS-CoV-2, is where the repertoires were released. Samples were obtained from the ongoing ImmuneRACE study (first 160 participants) and from roughly 1,300 subjects provided by 6 global collaborators. Sample metadata almost always included a de-identified subject ID, COVID-19 status, age in years and sex. Where HLA class I and class II types were available, the types were taken from metadata supplied by the sample provider, not from assay-based typing. Beyond this particular receptor, the publication reports: Clinical and demographic metadata were provided uncurated, with the amount varying by source and participant.

The immunoSEQ Assay, a bias-controlled multiplex PCR, was used to amplify TCRbeta CDR3 regions from genomic DNA. The original methods were these. The number of nucleated cells in each sample was estimated by amplification of reference gene primers within the assay. To quantify the absolute abundance of each unique TCRbeta CDR3 rearrangement, sequence reads were collapsed and filtered. Productive Simpson clonality was computed per sample as the square root of Simpson's diversity index over productive rearrangements. Imported from immuneACCESS, the table was reduced by TCRdb to in-frame sequences with V and J called. These copies leave out some clones; in studies compared against another copy, an unresolved V gene accounts for under half, and the cause of the remainder is not known. V and J calls and clone size are copied from that table; D and trimming were computed from the DNA. Within this sample are 85,000 to 130,000 clones, with about 70% of them counted one time only. The ten most abundant clones make up 0.8% to 1% of the sample.

On this clone itself: Its cognate antigen has yet to be identified. No base-level quality is on record; no much larger clone is a single base apart.

Collaborating institutions collected whole blood in K2EDTA tubes following their own protocols. For TCRbeta analysis, collaborator samples were shipped as frozen whole blood, as isolated PBMCs, or as DNA extracted from either sample type. The TCR originated in a human donor with acute or convalescent COVID-19. The donor label of this sample is uncertain. The sequencing input was peripheral blood.

The DNA sequence is TGTGCCAGTAGTATAGTAGGGGGAGCGAATGAAAAACTGTTTTTT. The encoded protein is CASSIVGGANEKLFF. The chain couples TRBV19 to TRBJ1-4; tentative D gene TRBD1, with 6 bases matching. From a lookup of the germline V gene (reference sequence), CDR1 and CDR2 are LNHDA and SQIVND. The CDR3 covers 15 residues, taking in both the cysteine and the phenylalanine. Only the CDR3 part of the read is kept: 45 bases, read in frame from the first base. Cut back by 1 base and 5 bases, the V and J ends lie 11 bases apart.